The clone carrying this T cell receptor beta chain was observed a handful of times. What it recognizes is unknown. This specimen belongs to a study of OX40 agonist ivuxolimab in advanced cancers. Findings of the study overall: Partial responders dosed at 0.1-3.0 mg/kg displayed clonal expansion ranking among the lowest.

Measured with immunoSEQ multiplex PCR; TCRdb has only the in-frame clones, and not every one. The sample has 65,000 to 90,000 clones, 91% seen once. Source: CD4+ or CD8+ T cells sorted from blood, taken in a trial of the OX40 agonist ivuxolimab. This receptor was taken from an adult with an advanced solid tumor such as melanoma, head and neck, liver or kidney cancer.

The CDR3, as DNA: TGTGCCTGGAGGGGGACAGGGGGCGGTTTTCAGCCCCAGCATTTT. Protein sequence: CAWRGTGGGFQPQHF. The J gene is TRBJ1-5, the V gene TRBV30; 12 nucleotides align to TRBD1. The trim removed 3 bases at V and 6 bases at J, leaving 6 bases unmatched. Per the germline V gene, CDR1 is GTSNPN and CDR2 is SVGIG (reference sequence). The CDR3 has 15 amino acids.